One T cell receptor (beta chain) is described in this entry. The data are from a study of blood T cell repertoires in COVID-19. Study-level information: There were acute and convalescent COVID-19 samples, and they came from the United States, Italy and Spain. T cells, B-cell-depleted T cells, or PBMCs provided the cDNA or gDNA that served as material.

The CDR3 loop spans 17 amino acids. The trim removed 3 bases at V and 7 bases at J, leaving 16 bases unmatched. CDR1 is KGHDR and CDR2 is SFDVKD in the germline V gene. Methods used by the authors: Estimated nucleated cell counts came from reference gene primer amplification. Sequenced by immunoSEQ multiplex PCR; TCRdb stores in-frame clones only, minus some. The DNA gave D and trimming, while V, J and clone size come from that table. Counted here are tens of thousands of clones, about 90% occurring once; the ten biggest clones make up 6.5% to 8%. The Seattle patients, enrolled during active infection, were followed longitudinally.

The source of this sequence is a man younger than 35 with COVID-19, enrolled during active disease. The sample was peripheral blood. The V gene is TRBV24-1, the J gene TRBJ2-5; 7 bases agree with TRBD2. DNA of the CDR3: TGTGCCACCAGTGATGATGAGGGGAGGGACTCCCGGGGGACCCAGTACTTC. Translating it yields CATSDDEGRDSRGTQYF.